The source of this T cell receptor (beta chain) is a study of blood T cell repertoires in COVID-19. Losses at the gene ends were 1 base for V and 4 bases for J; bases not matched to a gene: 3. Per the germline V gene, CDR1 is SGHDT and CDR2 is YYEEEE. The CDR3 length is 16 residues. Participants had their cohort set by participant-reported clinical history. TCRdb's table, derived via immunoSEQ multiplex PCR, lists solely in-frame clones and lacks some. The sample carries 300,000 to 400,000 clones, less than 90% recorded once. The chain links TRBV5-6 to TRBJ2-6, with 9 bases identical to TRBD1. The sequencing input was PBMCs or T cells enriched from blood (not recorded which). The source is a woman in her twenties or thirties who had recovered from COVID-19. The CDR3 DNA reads TGTGCCAGCAGCTTGACAGGGGGCTCAGGGGCCAACGTCCTGACTTTC. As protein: CASSLTGGSGANVLTF.